What follows are 2 T cell receptor beta chains derived from one specimen sequenced in a study of CD8 T cells in ankylosing spondylitis. TCRdb passed the 5' RACE reads through MiXCR, listing each CDR3 protein once. Here the sample spans about 240,000 distinct CDR3 sequences, 7.5% to 9% being singletons. Sequences were obtained from blood, either unsorted or a sorted T cell fraction (not recorded which). These receptors originate from a male donor with ankylosing spondylitis or in good health (not recorded which).

At least ten counts were recorded for this clonotype. The rearrangement links TRBV29-1 to TRBJ1-1, with D tentatively TRBD1 (6 bases). This CDR3 is 13 amino acids long. V lost 7 bases and J lost 5, with 17 bases in between. Per germline, CDR1 SQVTM and CDR2 ANQGSEA. The CDR3 DNA is TGCAGCGCTTACAGGGCTCTTGGAACTGAAGCTTTCTTT. Amino acid sequence: CSAYRALGTEAFF.

This clonotype was observed at least ten times. The chain couples TRBV9 to TRBJ2-3; D may match TRBD1 or TRBD2 (5 bases each). With 0 bases removed from V and 2 bases from J, the gap between germline ends came to 16 bases. Germline lookup yields CDR1 SGDLS and CDR2 YYNGEE. CDR3 length: 17 amino acids. The CDR3 DNA is TGTGCCAGCAGCGTAGGGGTATCGAGGGACCTCACAGATACGCAGTATTTT. Encoded protein: CASSVGVSRDLTDTQYF.